The clone carrying this T cell receptor (beta chain) has just a few counts. A second PCR, run for roughly 7 to 11 cycles, used a sample-barcoded 5' primer plus a J-beta primer mix. TCRdb called the 5' RACE reads again in MiXCR, with one record for every CDR3 protein. The sample lists more than 1.4 million distinct CDR3 sequences; around 39% were seen once. This specimen comes from a study of blood T cells in healthy people across ages. Study summary: Capture by template switching was about one barcoded beta molecule per two T cells.

Germline trimming cut 4 bases from V and 7 bases from J; bases unmatched to any gene: 20. There are 18 residues in the CDR3. In germline, CDR1 is LGHNA, CDR2 YNFKEQ. The clonotype originates from a woman aged 18 to 35 in good health. The genes are TRBV4-2 and TRBJ2-7; 9 nucleotides agree with TRBD2. The material sequenced was blood. CDR3 in DNA: TGTGCCAGCAGCCCCGAAGCGGGGGGTGATACTTTAGACAATGAGCAGTACTTC. Translation: CASSPEAGGDTLDNEQYF.